These 8 T cell receptor beta chains share one sample of origin, sequenced in a study of early T cells in non-severe SARS-CoV-2 infection. TCRdb ran MiXCR on the 5' RACE reads and lists one entry per CDR3 protein. The data contain approximately 110,000 distinct CDR3 sequences, around 14% of them singletons. Source material: whole blood. These receptors all come from an adult who was a healthcare worker with PCR-confirmed SARS-CoV-2 infection or an uninfected control (not recorded which).

This clonotype has a count of ten or more. The chain couples TRBV7-9 to TRBJ1-1, with D unresolved. This CDR3 is built from 14 residues. The germline gives CDR1 SEHNR, CDR2 FQNEAQ (reference sequence). V was cut by 4 bases and J by 2 bases, with 11 bases left in between. DNA for the CDR3: TGTGCCAGCAGCTCCGGCTCGGCAAACACTGAAGCTTTCTTT. Translation gives CASSSGSANTEAFF.

The chain has TRBV7-9 and TRBJ1-3; D is uncertain. The length of the CDR3 is 13 residues. CDR1 and CDR2 (germline): SEHNR, FQNEAQ (reference sequence). V lost 8 bases to trimming and J lost 0 bases, with 8 bases between them. Written as DNA, the CDR3 is TGTGCCAGCGGTGGTTTCTCTGGAAACACCATATATTTT. Translation: CASGGFSGNTIYF.

This chain links TRBV2 with TRBJ1-5, with 9 bases identical to TRBD1. The CDR3 is 13 amino acids. Trimming at V came to 7 bases and at J to 7 bases, leaving 5 bases not matched to a gene. The germline V gene encodes CDR1 SNHLY and CDR2 FYNNEI. The CDR3 sequence is CASMGQGDQPQHF. CDR3 coding DNA: TGTGCCAGCATGGGACAGGGAGACCAGCCCCAGCATTTT.

The chain is built from TRBV7-3 and TRBJ2-3; TRBD2 matches 7 bases. CDR3 size: 15 residues. The germline CDR1 and CDR2 sequences are SGHTA and FQGTGA. The J segment lost 5 bases and the V segment lost 5 bases, leaving 10 bases of the junction unmatched. The CDR3 nucleotides are TGTGCCAGCAGCCCCATGGGGGGGAATGGAGATACGCAGTATTTT. Residues: CASSPMGGNGDTQYF.

In its sample, this clonotype was seen a few times. The chain has TRBV7-3 and TRBJ1-1, with a weak D call TRBD1 (6 bases). There are 14 residues in the CDR3. The V and J ends lost 1 base and 4 bases respectively, with 10 bases between them. CDR1 is SGHTA, CDR2 FQGTGA, per germline. CDR3 bases: TGTGCCAGCAGCTTAAGTCTGGGGGCCACTGAAGCTTTCTTT. Its translation: CASSLSLGATEAFF.

V is TRBV5-6 and J is TRBJ1-1; D ambiguous. Germline V lookup: CDR1 SGHDT, CDR2 YYEEEE. The CDR3 extends over 13 amino acids. V was pared by 7 bases and J by 1 base, with 11 bases between. The CDR3 reads CASARGPNTEAFF. CDR3 in DNA: TGTGCCAGCGCGAGAGGGCCGAACACTGAAGCTTTCTTT.

This chain joins TRBV12-3 or TRBV12-4 and TRBJ2-1; TRBD2 aligns across 7 bases. The V segment lost 2 bases and the J segment 6 bases; nucleotides outside the gene matches: 7. CDR3 size: 15 residues. The CDR3, as DNA: TGTGCCAGCAGTTTAATCCAGCGGGATGGCAATGAGCAGTTCTTC. It encodes CASSLIQRDGNEQFF.

The V and J genes are TRBV12-3 or TRBV12-4 and TRBJ1-1; possible D gene TRBD1, 6 bases. The CDR3 sequence is 13 residues long. Trimming took off 1 base at V and 8 bases at J, with 11 bases between the two ends. This CDR3 reads CASSLGGGLEAFF. The CDR3, as DNA: TGTGCCAGCAGTTTAGGTGGGGGCCTCGAAGCTTTCTTT.